The rows below give T cell receptor beta chains drawn from one sample of a study of blood T cell repertoires in COVID-19. Profiled with immunoSEQ multiplex PCR; TCRdb holds only in-frame clones, not every one. The repertoire holds roughly 34,000 clones, around 91% seen once, with approximately 19% in the top ten. Sequencing was performed on peripheral blood. The receptors stem from a man aged 80 or over with acute or convalescent COVID-19. Each CDR3 is given with its conserved first and last residue. Each record gives: clone size, J gene, V gene, D gene, CDR3 protein, CDR3 DNA. The D gene is left open where the match is weak. Not all rows give a size; the values are once, few, many and, for expanded clones, a class.

>.|TRBJ1-1|TRBV19|TRBD1
CATRDRPNTEAFF
TGTGCCACTAGGGACAGGCCGAACACTGAAGCTTTCTTT
>.|TRBJ2-7|TRBV2|.
CASSRSGRSYEQYF
TGTGCCAGCAGTAGAAGCGGCAGGTCCTACGAGCAGTACTTC
>.|TRBJ2-7|TRBV28|.
CASSAERYEQYF
TGTGCCAGCAGTGCCGAGAGATACGAGCAGTACTTC
>once|TRBJ2-2|TRBV29-1|TRBD1
CSVGGQGGNTGELFF
TGCAGCGTTGGGGGACAGGGAGGGAACACCGGGGAGCTGTTTTTT
>.|TRBJ1-4|TRBV4-1|.
CASSQIITGWKLFF
TGCGCCAGCAGCCAGATTATAACAGGGTGGAAACTGTTTTTT
>once|TRBJ1-6|TRBV6-5|.
CASSPMSSYNSPLHF
TGTGCCAGCAGTCCCATGAGCTCCTATAATTCACCCCTCCACTTT
>.|TRBJ1-5|TRBV7-8|.
CASSPRGSNQPQHF
TGTGCCAGCAGCCCGAGAGGTAGCAATCAGCCCCAGCATTTT
>.|TRBJ1-2|TRBV6-5|TRBD1
CASSTGEPQYGYTF
TGTGCCAGCAGTACAGGGGAACCTCAGTATGGCTACACCTTC
>.|TRBJ1-1|TRBV19|.
CASSTSGMGTEAFF
TGTGCCAGTAGCACTTCAGGGATGGGCACTGAAGCTTTCTTT
>.|TRBJ2-7|TRBV6-1|TRBD1
CASSSTQGANYEQYF
TGTGCCAGCAGTTCCACACAGGGGGCAAACTACGAGCAGTACTTC
>.|TRBJ1-3|TRBV7-8|.
CASSLNYAGNTIYF
TGTGCCAGCAGCTTAAACTACGCTGGAAACACCATATATTTT
>.|TRBJ2-1|TRBV6-5|TRBD2
CASTLLAGDGEQFF
TGTGCCAGCACCCTACTAGCGGGGGACGGTGAGCAGTTCTTC
>once|TRBJ2-3|TRBV7-8|.
CASSLYANSDTQYF
TGTGCCAGCAGCCTCTATGCGAATAGCGATACGCAGTATTTT
>.|TRBJ1-5|TRBV2|.
CASSELGGNQPQHF
TGTGCCAGCAGTGAACTGGGCGGCAATCAGCCCCAGCATTTT
>.|TRBJ2-1|TRBV21-1|.
CASITTGTEQFF
TGTGCCAGCATTACTACAGGGACCGAGCAGTTCTTC
>.|TRBJ1-6|TRBV6-2/TRBV6-3|.
CASSYSNPGSNSPLHF
TGTGCCAGCAGTTACTCGAATCCGGGGTCTAATTCACCCCTCCACTTT
>.|TRBJ2-1|TRBV7-8|TRBD2
CASSFPGLAGGSSLEQFF
TGTGCCAGCAGCTTCCCGGGACTAGCGGGGGGATCCTCCCTTGAGCAGTTCTTC
>.|TRBJ1-4|TRBV30|.
CAWSGGGTNEKLFF
TGTGCCTGGAGTGGGGGAGGAACTAATGAAAAACTGTTTTTT
>.|TRBJ1-2|TRBV28|.
CASTETRYGYTF
TGTGCCAGCACCGAAACCCGGTATGGCTACACCTTC
>.|TRBJ2-1|TRBV5-4|.
CASSTEGSSYNEQFF
TGTGCCAGCAGCACCGAGGGTAGCTCCTACAATGAGCAGTTCTTC
>.|TRBJ2-7|TRBV6-9|.
CASSYSKLVHEQYF
TGTGCCAGCAGTTATTCGAAGCTAGTTCACGAGCAGTACTTC
>once|TRBJ1-2|TRBV2|.
CASNPTGDYGYTF
TGTGCCAGCAACCCGACAGGAGACTATGGCTACACCTTC
>.|TRBJ1-4|TRBV3-1/TRBV3-2|TRBD1
CASSPETGGGEKLFF
TGTGCCAGCAGCCCAGAGACAGGGGGGGGTGAAAAACTGTTTTTT
>.|TRBJ1-5|TRBV20-1|.
CSASRAGGQPQHF
TGCAGTGCTAGTAGGGCCGGGGGGCAGCCCCAGCATTTT
>.|TRBJ2-5|TRBV28|.
CASSLNVPQGGETQYF
TGTGCCAGCAGTTTAAACGTACCTCAGGGGGGAGAGACCCAGTACTTC
>.|TRBJ1-5|TRBV27|.
CASSLTGRSGNQPQHF
TGTGCCAGCAGTTTAACGGGGAGGTCTGGCAATCAGCCCCAGCATTTT
>.|TRBJ2-7|TRBV29-1|.
CSAATGHYEQYF
TGCAGCGCCGCTACAGGGCACTACGAGCAGTACTTC
>once|TRBJ1-2|TRBV19|.
CASSTPADSFPIGYTF
TGTGCCAGCAGTACCCCAGCGGACAGTTTCCCTATCGGCTACACCTTC
>.|TRBJ1-5|TRBV10-3|TRBD1
CANSRDSNQPQHF
TGTGCCAACTCCCGGGACAGTAATCAGCCCCAGCATTTT
>few|TRBJ2-1|TRBV6-1|.
CASSEGPYNEQFF
TGTGCCAGCAGTGAAGGGCCCTACAATGAGCAGTTCTTC
>.|TRBJ1-1|TRBV29-1|.
CSVEGEGLNTEAFF
TGCAGCGTGGAAGGGGAGGGCTTGAACACTGAAGCTTTCTTT
>few|TRBJ2-7|TRBV2|TRBD1
CASSGNPGTASYEQYF
TGTGCCAGCAGTGGAAATCCTGGGACAGCCTCCTACGAGCAGTACTTC
>.|TRBJ2-7|TRBV11-3|TRBD1
CASSLGTGVAYEQYF
TGTGCCAGCAGCTTAGGGACAGGGGTAGCCTACGAGCAGTACTTC
>.|TRBJ1-5|TRBV11-1|.
CASSFSLDQPQHF
TGTGCCAGCAGCTTCTCACTGGATCAGCCCCAGCATTTT
>.|TRBJ1-1|TRBV7-3|.
CASSQGRGTEAFF
TGTGCCAGCAGTCAGGGGCGCGGGACTGAAGCTTTCTTT
>.|TRBJ2-7|TRBV24-1|.
CATSDPTGYEQYF
TGTGCCACCAGTGACCCCACAGGGTACGAGCAGTACTTC
>.|TRBJ2-2|TRBV7-9|.
CASSPRLLATSNTGELFF
TGTGCCAGCAGCCCCCGATTACTAGCCACATCGAACACCGGGGAGCTGTTTTTT
>.|TRBJ2-5|TRBV5-1|.
CASSWNRGGETQYF
TGCGCCAGCAGCTGGAACAGGGGAGGAGAGACCCAGTACTTC
>.|TRBJ1-1|TRBV14|.
CASSPSRVGGAFF
TGTGCCAGCAGCCCCTCCCGGGTCGGCGGAGCTTTCTTT
>.|TRBJ2-1|TRBV11-1|.
CASSSTAWRTYNEQFF
TGTGCCAGCAGCTCGACGGCTTGGCGGACCTACAATGAGCAGTTCTTC
>.|TRBJ2-6|TRBV10-3|TRBD1
CAISKAGTGVRGGSGANVLTF
TGTGCCATCAGTAAAGCCGGGACAGGGGTCCGTGGTGGCTCTGGGGCCAACGTCCTGACTTTC
>.|TRBJ1-2|TRBV2|TRBD1
CASSPTGTYGYTF
TGTGCCAGCAGTCCGACAGGGACATATGGCTACACCTTC
>once|TRBJ1-5|TRBV5-8|TRBD1
CASSSRTGGNQPQHF
TGTGCCAGCAGCTCTCGGACAGGGGGCAATCAGCCCCAGCATTTT
>once|TRBJ2-5|TRBV4-2|TRBD1
CASSRIGQGGQETQYF
TGTGCCAGCAGCCGGATAGGACAGGGGGGACAAGAGACCCAGTACTTC
>.|TRBJ1-1|TRBV12-3/TRBV12-4|.
CASTLTGNTEAFF
TGTGCCAGCACCCTGACAGGGAACACTGAAGCTTTCTTT
>.|TRBJ2-7|TRBV5-1|TRBD1
CASSPRDGGTGAYEQYF
TGCGCCAGCAGCCCTCGCGACGGGGGGACAGGGGCCTACGAGCAGTACTTC
>few|TRBJ1-2|TRBV7-8|TRBD1
CASSLAGSGGSGYTF
TGTGCCAGCAGCTTAGCCGGGTCAGGGGGCAGTGGCTACACCTTC
>few|TRBJ2-1|TRBV6-6|.
CASSHEGGGNEQFF
TGTGCCAGCAGCCACGAGGGGGGGGGCAATGAGCAGTTCTTC
>.|TRBJ2-3|TRBV7-2|TRBD2
CASSLTSGGAADTQYF
TGTGCCAGCAGCTTGACTAGCGGGGGGGCCGCAGATACGCAGTATTTT
>.|TRBJ2-3|TRBV6-5|.
CASSYSQRGTPYF
TGTGCCAGCAGTTACTCTCAACGGGGTACACCGTATTTT
>.|TRBJ1-1|TRBV11-2|TRBD1
CASRSGQGLGNTEAFF
TGTGCCAGCAGATCCGGACAGGGGCTGGGGAACACTGAAGCTTTCTTT
>.|TRBJ1-5|TRBV19|.
CASAPPGGQPQHF
TGTGCCAGTGCCCCTCCGGGAGGTCAGCCCCAGCATTTT
>.|TRBJ2-5|TRBV7-2|.
CASSLAGSAQETQYF
TGTGCCAGCAGCTTAGCCGGGTCGGCACAAGAGACCCAGTACTTC